The 19 T cell receptor beta chains presented below share a single source sample, sequenced in a study of identical twins. TCRdb fed the 5' RACE reads into MiXCR, producing one record per CDR3 protein. The sample has hundreds of thousands of distinct CDR3 sequences, approximately 18% seen once. These data also formed part of another study, on T cells expressing NK-cell markers.

Sequenced material: PBMCs. Every receptor here comes from a young woman in good health.

V and J are TRBV29-1 and TRBJ2-1, with D uncertain. The germline V and J ends were trimmed by 7 bases and 4 bases, with 8 bases remaining between them. Germline CDR1 reads SQVTM; CDR2 reads ANQGSEA. This CDR3 is 11 amino acids long. The CDR3 sequence: CSGMGYNEQFF. The CDR3 DNA follows: TGCAGCGGTATGGGTTACAATGAGCAGTTCTTC.

V usage is TRBV20-1 and J usage is TRBJ2-6; weak D call: TRBD1 (5 bases). The CDR3 loop spans 15 amino acids. The germline CDR1 and CDR2 sequences are DFQATT and SNEGSKA (reference sequence). Trimming cost V 1 base and J 1 base, with 8 bases left between them. CDR3 DNA sequence: TGCAGTGCTAGAGGGGGCCGATCTGGGGCCAACGTCCTGACTTTC. It codes for CSARGGRSGANVLTF.

V gene TRBV9 combines with J gene TRBJ2-3; 7 positions agree with TRBD1. The CDR3 covers 15 residues. V shed 1 base and J 5 bases; nucleotides not matched to a gene: 7. Germline CDR1 SGDLS, CDR2 YYNGEE. CDR3 protein: CASSVRLAGGDTQYF. DNA of the CDR3: TGTGCCAGCAGCGTACGGCTAGCAGGGGGAGATACGCAGTATTTT.

The chain is built from TRBV6-5 and TRBJ2-7, with TRBD1 as a possible D gene (5 bases). CDR3 size: 11 residues. The germline CDR1 and CDR2 sequences are MNHEY and SVGAGI. Deletions cut 6 bases from V and 5 bases from J, with 8 bases between. The CDR3 coding sequence is TGTGCCAGCAGGGACACGAACGAGCAGTACTTC. This gives the protein CASRDTNEQYF.

The rearrangement uses TRBV7-2 and TRBJ2-2; 7 nucleotides match TRBD2. CDR3 length equals 14 residues. V shed 4 bases, J shed 8 bases, and the junction held 7 bases outside the gene matches. The germline gives CDR1 SGHTA, CDR2 FQGNSA. CDR3 loop: CASSWATSNGELFF. The CDR3 DNA sequence: TGTGCCAGCAGCTGGGCGACTAGCAATGGGGAGCTGTTTTTT.

This clonotype was counted a few times. The CDR3 loop reads CASGLVPFGVTGQPQHF. DNA of the CDR3: TGTGCTAGTGGTTTGGTCCCCTTTGGGGTGACGGGTCAGCCCCAGCATTTT. The chain combines TRBV12-5 with TRBJ1-5, with D unclear. V was pared by 0 bases and J by 6 bases, with 18 bases between. The CDR3 covers 17 residues. Germline V lookup: CDR1 LGHNT, CDR2 FRNRAP.

As for this clonotype: A much larger clone sits a single nucleotide away, making a read error possible. The CDR3 nucleotides are TGTGCCAGCAGCTTACGGCAAGATACGCAGTATTTT. Amino acid sequence: CASSLRQDTQYF. V usage is TRBV7-2 and J usage is TRBJ2-3; D is unresolved. Deletions cut 2 bases from V and 5 bases from J, with 5 bases between. Germline CDR1 SGHTA, CDR2 FQGNSA. The CDR3 runs to 12 residues.

The rearrangement joins TRBV20-1 to TRBJ1-2, with TRBD1 identical over 9 bases. Losses at the gene ends were 5 bases for V and 6 bases for J; bases not matched to a gene: 10. This CDR3 is built from 14 residues. The germline gives CDR1 DFQATT, CDR2 SNEGSKA (reference sequence). The CDR3 DNA reads TGCAGTGCTTCCCGGGACAGGGTGATCAATGGCTACACCTTC. Its protein product is CSASRDRVINGYTF.

This chain connects TRBV7-6 to TRBJ2-6; D gene uncertain. Trimming pared 5 bases from V and 3 bases from J, leaving 8 bases between. The CDR3 totals 14 residues. Germline values: CDR1 SGHVS, CDR2 FNYEAQ. The CDR3 DNA reads as TGTGCCAGCAGCCCACGCCTTGGGGCCAACGTCCTGACTTTC. As protein: CASSPRLGANVLTF. Looking up the rest from reference TRBV7-6 and TRBJ2-6 gives the full variable domain: GAGVSQSPRYKVTKRGQDVALRCDPISGHVSLYWYRQALGQGPEFLTYFNYEAQQDKSGLPNDRFSAERPEGSISTLTIQRTEQRDSAMYRCASSPRLGANVLTFGAGSRLTVL.

The CDR3, as DNA: TGTGCCAGCAGCTTAATCGGGGGAGAGACCCAGTACTTC. This translates into CASSLIGGETQYF. The chain employs TRBV7-3 and TRBJ2-5, with a possible D match to TRBD2 (6 bases). Germline-derived CDR1 and CDR2 are SGHTA and FQGTGA. V was clipped by 1 base and J by 4 bases, with 7 bases between them. The CDR3 covers 13 residues.

In this sample, this clonotype turned up a few times. Written as DNA, the CDR3 is TGCGCCAGCAGCTTGGATCCTAGCGGGGCTAGCACAGATACGCAGTATTTT. It is translated as CASSLDPSGASTDTQYF. J is TRBJ2-3 and V is TRBV5-1, with 9 bases matching TRBD2. The V gene's germline CDR1 is SGHRS and CDR2 YFSETQ. The CDR3 consists of 17 residues. V gave up 0 bases and J gave up 0 bases; unmatched junction bases: 5.

There are many counts of this clonotype. The chain employs TRBV27 and TRBJ2-5; D is unclear. This CDR3 comprises 13 residues. The V and J ends lost 2 bases and 7 bases respectively, with 11 bases between them. Germline CDR1 MNHEY, CDR2 SMNVEV (reference sequence). CDR3 in amino acids: CASSLRGLGTQYF. Written as DNA, the CDR3 is TGTGCCAGCAGTTTACGAGGATTGGGGACCCAGTACTTC.

The sample holds a few counts of this clonotype. V usage is TRBV20-1 and J usage is TRBJ2-1; D tentatively reads TRBD1 or TRBD2 (6 bases each). V lost 6 bases, J lost 8 bases, and 23 bases lay in between. CDR3 length: 15 amino acids. Germline assignment: CDR1 DFQATT and CDR2 SNEGSKA (reference sequence). CDR3 loop: CSARLGGLRSHEQFF. The CDR3 DNA is TGCAGTGCCAGACTGGGGGGCCTAAGGAGTCATGAGCAGTTCTTC.

This clonotype was detected a few times. V gene TRBV6-1 combines with J gene TRBJ2-3; D is possibly TRBD2 (6 bases). CDR3 length: 13 residues. Germline CDR1 is MNHNS and CDR2 is SASEGT. With 5 bases removed from V and 14 bases from J, the gap between germline ends came to 20 bases. In nucleotides, the CDR3 is TGTGCCAGCAGTAATACACGGGACTCCCTCGCGTATTTT. It codes for CASSNTRDSLAYF.

V and J are TRBV12-3 or TRBV12-4 and TRBJ1-2, with 8 bases that match TRBD1. J lost 2 bases, V lost 4 bases, and 3 bases had no gene match. This CDR3 contains 14 residues. The CDR3 nucleotides read TGTGCCAGCAGTTCCAGACAGGGGAACTATGGCTACACCTTC. This sequence encodes CASSSRQGNYGYTF.

This clonotype occurred a few times. The V call is TRBV3-1, the J call TRBJ2-7; TRBD2 agrees at 9 bases. The CDR3 loop spans 14 amino acids. Germline loops: CDR1 LGHDT, CDR2 YNNKEL (reference sequence). The V segment lost 4 bases and the J segment 6 bases; nucleotides outside the gene matches: 7. CDR3 in amino acids: CASSPIAGVAEQYF. CDR3 sequence (DNA): TGTGCCAGCAGCCCGATAGCGGGAGTGGCCGAGCAGTACTTC.

The chain couples TRBV4-2 to TRBJ2-1; possibly TRBD1 or TRBD2 for D (5 bases each). The length of the CDR3 is 19 residues. CDR1 is LGHNA, CDR2 YNFKEQ, per germline. V lost 4 bases and J lost 0, with 22 bases in between. The CDR3 DNA is TGTGCCAGCAGCCTAAAGGCCCCGGGACGCCCGAGCTCCTACAATGAGCAGTTCTTC. It codes for CASSLKAPGRPSSYNEQFF.

This clonotype has only one observation. This sequence joins TRBV6-5 and TRBJ1-2, with TRBD1 identical over 7 bases. Trimming at V came to 5 bases and at J to 4 bases, leaving 4 bases not matched to a gene. Germline CDR1 MNHEY, CDR2 SVGAGI. The CDR3 has 13 amino acids. This CDR3 reads CASSHRQGYGYTF. CDR3 nucleotide sequence: TGTGCCAGCAGTCACCGACAGGGCTATGGCTACACCTTC.

J is TRBJ2-1 and V is TRBV12-3 or TRBV12-4; 8 nucleotides agree with TRBD1. The CDR3 is made up of 15 amino acids. V was clipped by 0 bases and J by 5 bases; unmatched bases: 3. This CDR3 is CASSLADRGNNEQFF. The CDR3 DNA sequence: TGTGCCAGCAGTTTAGCTGACAGGGGTAACAATGAGCAGTTCTTC.